The rows below give T cell receptor beta chains drawn from one sample of a study of T-cell memory formation after mild COVID-19. MiXCR was run by TCRdb on the 5' RACE reads, yielding one entry per CDR3 protein. The sample lists 90,000 to 120,000 distinct CDR3 sequences, over 8.5% seen once, with approximately 40% in the top ten. Source material: PBMCs or a T cell subset sorted from them (not recorded which). All receptors derive from a man aged 18 to 29 who had mild COVID-19 (a few samples of this study predate the infection). Cell type and time point are not known. The CDR3 runs from the conserved cysteine through the conserved F or W. D genes are given only for firm matches.

j_gene: TRBJ2-5; v_gene: TRBV7-2; d_gene: -; len: 18; CDR3aa: CASSLGWGTTLLVETQYF
j_gene: TRBJ2-7; v_gene: TRBV29-1; d_gene: -; len: 14; CDR3aa: CSVEDPKSGNEQYF
j_gene: TRBJ2-3; v_gene: TRBV7-8; d_gene: TRBD2; len: 18; CDR3aa: CASSPPGLAGGGTDTQYF
j_gene: TRBJ1-4; v_gene: TRBV7-6; d_gene: -; len: 14; CDR3aa: CASSLGGGSEKLFF
j_gene: TRBJ2-7; v_gene: TRBV12-3/TRBV12-4; d_gene: -; len: 11; CDR3aa: CASRGSYEQYF
j_gene: TRBJ1-5; v_gene: TRBV6-1; d_gene: -; len: 18; CDR3aa: CASSNRPIHESGDQPQHF
j_gene: TRBJ2-3; v_gene: TRBV15; d_gene: -; len: 13; CDR3aa: CATSRGLEDTQYF
j_gene: TRBJ2-1; v_gene: TRBV7-9; d_gene: -; len: 12; CDR3aa: CASLSSYNEQFF
j_gene: TRBJ2-2; v_gene: TRBV6-2/TRBV6-3; d_gene: TRBD1; len: 15; CDR3aa: CASTTFGQGAGELFF
j_gene: TRBJ2-1; v_gene: TRBV12-3/TRBV12-4; d_gene: TRBD2; len: 15; CDR3aa: CASSFAGGRRNEQFF
j_gene: TRBJ2-1; v_gene: TRBV24-1; d_gene: TRBD1; len: 17; CDR3aa: CATSDIDRGRTYNEQFF
j_gene: TRBJ1-1; v_gene: TRBV5-1; d_gene: TRBD1; len: 14; CDR3aa: CASSTTGADTEAFF
j_gene: TRBJ2-3; v_gene: TRBV6-6; d_gene: -; len: 12; CDR3aa: CASSTGLDTQYF
j_gene: TRBJ1-1; v_gene: TRBV19; d_gene: -; len: 14; CDR3aa: CASSPRQDGTEAFF
j_gene: TRBJ2-2; v_gene: TRBV27; d_gene: -; len: 15; CDR3aa: CASSFGQGGTGGLFF
j_gene: TRBJ2-3; v_gene: TRBV6-6; d_gene: -; len: 15; CDR3aa: CASRPGRPRMHTQYF
j_gene: TRBJ1-5; v_gene: TRBV7-9; d_gene: -; len: 15; CDR3aa: CASTEGWGDNQPQHF
j_gene: TRBJ2-5; v_gene: TRBV7-9; d_gene: -; len: 17; CDR3aa: CASSHPRDGAIQETQYF
j_gene: TRBJ2-5; v_gene: TRBV6-2/TRBV6-3; d_gene: -; len: 15; CDR3aa: CASSSSFLLGETQYF
j_gene: TRBJ2-1; v_gene: TRBV7-6; d_gene: -; len: 15; CDR3aa: CASSLRGSSYNEQFF
j_gene: TRBJ2-7; v_gene: TRBV3-1; d_gene: -; len: 13; CDR3aa: CASSPIPGYEQYF
j_gene: TRBJ2-7; v_gene: TRBV12-3/TRBV12-4; d_gene: -; len: 12; CDR3aa: CASSLGGNEQYF
j_gene: TRBJ2-7; v_gene: TRBV4-3; d_gene: TRBD1; len: 15; CDR3aa: CASSQEAGGSYEQYF
j_gene: TRBJ1-2; v_gene: TRBV29-1; d_gene: TRBD1; len: 14; CDR3aa: CSVPHNRGHYGYTF
j_gene: TRBJ1-1; v_gene: TRBV2; d_gene: -; len: 12; CDR3aa: CASSDLSPEAFF
j_gene: TRBJ2-4; v_gene: TRBV7-2; d_gene: -; len: 14; CDR3aa: CASSLLGSARVQYF
j_gene: TRBJ2-7; v_gene: TRBV6-8; d_gene: -; len: 16; CDR3aa: CAIPWALGRFSYEQYF
j_gene: TRBJ1-5; v_gene: TRBV4-2; d_gene: -; len: 16; CDR3aa: CASSQLRGGARQPQHF
j_gene: TRBJ2-1; v_gene: TRBV5-1; d_gene: -; len: 15; CDR3aa: CASSLAVLTNNEQFF
j_gene: TRBJ2-5; v_gene: TRBV29-1; d_gene: -; len: 13; CDR3aa: CSTQRGAEETQYF
j_gene: TRBJ2-1; v_gene: TRBV10-3; d_gene: TRBD1; len: 14; CDR3aa: CAITGTGGQDEQFF
j_gene: TRBJ2-5; v_gene: TRBV7-6; d_gene: -; len: 14; CDR3aa: CASSTDRLQETQYF
j_gene: TRBJ2-1; v_gene: TRBV4-1; d_gene: -; len: 13; CDR3aa: CASGGYSYNEQFF
j_gene: TRBJ1-2; v_gene: TRBV4-1; d_gene: TRBD1; len: 11; CDR3aa: CASGTGYGYTF
j_gene: TRBJ2-1; v_gene: TRBV7-3; d_gene: -; len: 12; CDR3aa: CASSLGRNEQFF
j_gene: TRBJ2-3; v_gene: TRBV4-3; d_gene: TRBD2; len: 15; CDR3aa: CASSHFSGGIDTQYF
j_gene: TRBJ1-2; v_gene: TRBV29-1; d_gene: -; len: 12; CDR3aa: CSVTGRDYGYTF
j_gene: TRBJ2-2; v_gene: TRBV10-3; d_gene: TRBD2; len: 20; CDR3aa: CAISESRRLATLANTGELFF
j_gene: TRBJ2-7; v_gene: TRBV20-1; d_gene: -; len: 13; CDR3aa: CSARPLEGYEQYF
j_gene: TRBJ2-7; v_gene: TRBV7-9; d_gene: -; len: 14; CDR3aa: CASSLGQGLYEQYF
j_gene: TRBJ1-2; v_gene: TRBV27; d_gene: TRBD1; len: 15; CDR3aa: CASSLEGGGNYGYTF
j_gene: TRBJ2-7; v_gene: TRBV20-1; d_gene: TRBD2; len: 13; CDR3aa: CSAWRGGAVEQYF
j_gene: TRBJ2-1; v_gene: TRBV12-3/TRBV12-4; d_gene: -; len: 15; CDR3aa: CASQLHVGAEGEQFF
j_gene: TRBJ2-3; v_gene: TRBV7-9; d_gene: -; len: 15; CDR3aa: CASSLRRVGVDTQYF